The entry below describes one TCR beta chain. TCRdb keeps only in-frame clones here, not all; method: immunoSEQ multiplex PCR. The table shows some 59,000 clones, with 85% to 90% occurring only once. The data stem from a study of OX40 agonist ivuxolimab in advanced cancers. CDR3 length: 16 residues. Germline loops: CDR1 MNHNS, CDR2 SASEGT. The V gene end was trimmed by 3 bases and the J gene end by 8 bases; junction bases not matched to a gene: 11. The source is an adult with an advanced solid tumor such as melanoma, head and neck, liver or kidney cancer. Here the sequenced sample was CD4+ or CD8+ T cells sorted from blood, taken in a trial of the OX40 agonist ivuxolimab. V is TRBV6-1 and J is TRBJ2-1, with 9 positions matching TRBD2. CDR3 DNA sequence: TGTGCCAGCAGTGAGAGCAGCGGGAGGCCTTTGGATGAGCAGTTCTTC. This codes for CASSESSGRPLDEQFF.